This T cell receptor (beta chain) appears in the sequencing data of a study of blood T cell repertoires in COVID-19. Study details: Samples representing acute and convalescent COVID-19 were sourced from the United States, Italy and Spain. PBMCs, B-cell-depleted T cells, or T cells were the source of the cDNA or gDNA that made up the material.

The CDR3 totals 13 residues. CDR1 is SNHLY, CDR2 FYNNEI, per germline. J was trimmed by 6 bases and V by 10 bases; bases with no gene match: 9. Authors' methods: The authors estimated nucleated cell counts from reference gene primer amplification. Here immunoSEQ multiplex PCR was the method, and the copy in TCRdb shows in-frame clones only, minus some. For V, J and clone size, that table is used; D and trimming come from the DNA. This table has over 60,000 clones, more than 80% appearing once. This clone was detected once. Sample: peripheral blood. The chain has TRBV2 and TRBJ1-1; 9 bases are a match to TRBD1. The receptor comes from a woman older than 75 with active or convalescent COVID-19. Here the CDR3 reads CAITQGANAEAFF. The CDR3 DNA reads TGTGCCATAACACAGGGGGCCAACGCTGAAGCTTTCTTT.